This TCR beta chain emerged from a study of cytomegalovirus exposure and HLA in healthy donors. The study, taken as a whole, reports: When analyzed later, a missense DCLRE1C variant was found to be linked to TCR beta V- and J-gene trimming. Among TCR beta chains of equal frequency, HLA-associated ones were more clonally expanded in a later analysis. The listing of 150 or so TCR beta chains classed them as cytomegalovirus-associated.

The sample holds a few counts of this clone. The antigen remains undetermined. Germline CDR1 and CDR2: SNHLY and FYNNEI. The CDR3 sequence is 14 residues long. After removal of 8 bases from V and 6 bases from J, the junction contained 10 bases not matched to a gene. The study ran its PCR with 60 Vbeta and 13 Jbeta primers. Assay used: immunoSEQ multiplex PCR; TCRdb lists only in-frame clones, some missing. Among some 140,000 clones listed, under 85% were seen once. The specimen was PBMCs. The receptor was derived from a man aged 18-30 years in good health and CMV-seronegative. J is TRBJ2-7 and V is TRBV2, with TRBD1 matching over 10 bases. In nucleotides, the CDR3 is TGTGCCAGCTGTACACGCGGGACAGGGGCCGAGCAGTACTTC. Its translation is CASCTRGTGAEQYF.